In its sample, the clone carrying this T cell receptor (beta chain) was seen a few times. Its target is unknown. The sample comes from a study of T-cell reconstitution after alpha-beta-depleted transplantation in children. General study results and limits: Reports say that about two months after transplant, the alpha-beta T cells came out of several hundred graft clones that had expanded. At the one-year point after transplant, T-cell counts and TCRbeta diversity were found to come mostly from T cells that had been newly produced.

Germline V CDR1 and CDR2: SGHAT, FQNNGV. The CDR3 runs 16 residues. V was clipped by 5 bases and J by 4 bases, with 17 bases between them. Unique molecular identifiers were used to barcode this TCRbeta library. TCRdb itself ran the PCR reads through MiXCR, one entry per CDR3 protein. The table has about 640,000 distinct CDR3 sequences, over 10% seen once. Sequenced material: PBMCs, mostly from graft donor cells, taken 360 days after TCRalphabeta/CD19-depleted stem cell transplant. The chain joins TRBV11-2 to TRBJ2-2, with D perhaps assigned TRBD1 or TRBD2 (5 bases each). The receptor was derived from a male patient younger than 18 who had a stem cell transplant for acute myeloid leukemia, so the T cells may come from the graft donor. The DNA of the CDR3 is TGTGCCAGCAGCCCCCAGCGGAAAAGGGGCACCGGGGAGCTGTTTTTT. Protein product: CASSPQRKRGTGELFF.